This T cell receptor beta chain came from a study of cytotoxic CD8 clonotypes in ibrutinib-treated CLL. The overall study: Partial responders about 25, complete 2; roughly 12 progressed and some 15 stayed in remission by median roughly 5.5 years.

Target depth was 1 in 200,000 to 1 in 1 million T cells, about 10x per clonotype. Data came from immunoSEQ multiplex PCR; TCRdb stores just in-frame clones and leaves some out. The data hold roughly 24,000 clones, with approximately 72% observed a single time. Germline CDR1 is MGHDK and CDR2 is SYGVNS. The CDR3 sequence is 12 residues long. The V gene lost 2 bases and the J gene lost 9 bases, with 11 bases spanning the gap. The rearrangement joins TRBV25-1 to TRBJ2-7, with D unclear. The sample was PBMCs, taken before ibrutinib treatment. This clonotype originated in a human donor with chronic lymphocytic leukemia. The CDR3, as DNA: TGTGCCAGCAGTGAAGGATGGGGTGGGCAGTACTTC. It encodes CASSEGWGGQYF.